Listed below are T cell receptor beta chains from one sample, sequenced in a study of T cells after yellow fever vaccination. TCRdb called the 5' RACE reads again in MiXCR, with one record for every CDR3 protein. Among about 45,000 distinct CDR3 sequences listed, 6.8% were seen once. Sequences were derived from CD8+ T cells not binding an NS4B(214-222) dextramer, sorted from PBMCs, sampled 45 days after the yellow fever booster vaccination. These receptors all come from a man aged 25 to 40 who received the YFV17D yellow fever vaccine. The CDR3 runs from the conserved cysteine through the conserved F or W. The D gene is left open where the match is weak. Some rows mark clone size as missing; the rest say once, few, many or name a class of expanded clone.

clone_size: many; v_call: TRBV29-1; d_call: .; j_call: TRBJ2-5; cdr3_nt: TGCAGCGTTGATGCAGGGATTGAGACCCAGTACTTC; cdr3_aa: CSVDAGIETQYF
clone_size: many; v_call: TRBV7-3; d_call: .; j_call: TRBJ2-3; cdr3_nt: TGTGCCACATCTGCCGGTACTAGCACAGATACGCAGTATTTT; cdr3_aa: CATSAGTSTDTQYF
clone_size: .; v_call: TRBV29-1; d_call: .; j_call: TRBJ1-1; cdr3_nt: TGCAGCGTTGACGATCCCGGGGCGGGCACTGAAGCTTTCTTT; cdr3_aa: CSVDDPGAGTEAFF
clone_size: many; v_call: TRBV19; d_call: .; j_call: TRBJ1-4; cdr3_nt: TGTGCCAGTAGTACCCTGGCCCCCGGGGGTGAAAAACTGTTTTTT; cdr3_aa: CASSTLAPGGEKLFF
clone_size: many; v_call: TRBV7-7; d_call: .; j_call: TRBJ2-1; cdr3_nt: TGTGCTAGCAGCTTATTCGAGGGCAATGAGCAGTTCTTC; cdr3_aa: CASSLFEGNEQFF
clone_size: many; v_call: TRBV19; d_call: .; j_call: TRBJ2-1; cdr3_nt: TGTGCCAGTAGTGCCCCTTTTTATGAGCAGTTCTTC; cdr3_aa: CASSAPFYEQFF
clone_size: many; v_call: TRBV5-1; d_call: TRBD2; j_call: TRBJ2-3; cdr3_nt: TGCGCCAGCAGCTTGGCCACTAGCGGGACAGATACGCAGTATTTT; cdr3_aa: CASSLATSGTDTQYF
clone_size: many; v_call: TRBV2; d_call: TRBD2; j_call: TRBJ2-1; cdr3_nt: TGTGCCAGCAATGGCGGGAGGGCCAATGAGCAGTTCTTC; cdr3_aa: CASNGGRANEQFF
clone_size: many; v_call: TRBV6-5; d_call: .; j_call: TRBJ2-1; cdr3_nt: TGTGCCAGCAGTTACACGGACTATAAAGCGGCCAATGAGCAGTTCTTC; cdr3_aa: CASSYTDYKAANEQFF
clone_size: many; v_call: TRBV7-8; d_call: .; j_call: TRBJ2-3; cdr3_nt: TGTGCCAGCAGCTTAGGCGTGGGCACAGATACGCAGTATTTT; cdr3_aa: CASSLGVGTDTQYF
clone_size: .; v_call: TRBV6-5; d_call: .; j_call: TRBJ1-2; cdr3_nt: TGTGCCAGCAGTTATTTGGGGGGTGAGAGTTTCGATGGCTACACCTTC; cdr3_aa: CASSYLGGESFDGYTF
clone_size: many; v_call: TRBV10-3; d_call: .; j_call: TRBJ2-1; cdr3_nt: TGTGCCATCAGGTCACAGGACTCTTCGGGGAGAGTGGGCTCCTACAATGAGCAGTTCTTC; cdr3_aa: CAIRSQDSSGRVGSYNEQFF
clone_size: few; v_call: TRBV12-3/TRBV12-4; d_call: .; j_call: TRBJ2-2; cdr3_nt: TGTGCCAGCAGTCAGACAGCTCTCACCGGGGAGCTGTTTTTT; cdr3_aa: CASSQTALTGELFF
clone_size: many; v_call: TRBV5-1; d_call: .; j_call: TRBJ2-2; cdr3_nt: TGCGCCAGCAGCCGGGAGCTTCTGACCGGGGAGCTGTTTTTT; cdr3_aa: CASSRELLTGELFF
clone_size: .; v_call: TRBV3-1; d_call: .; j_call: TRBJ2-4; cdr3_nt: TGTGCCAGCAGCCATACACAGTACGAGTTAGCCAAAAACATTCAGTACTTC; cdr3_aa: CASSHTQYELAKNIQYF
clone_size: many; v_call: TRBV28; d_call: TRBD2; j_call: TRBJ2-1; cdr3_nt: TGTGCCAGCACCCCGGACCTAGCGGACTACAATGAGCAGTTCTTC; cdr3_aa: CASTPDLADYNEQFF
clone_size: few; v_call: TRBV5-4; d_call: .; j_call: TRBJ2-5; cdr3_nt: TGTGCCAGCAGCTTGGCCGGCGGAAGGGAGTCCCAGTACTTC; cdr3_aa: CASSLAGGRESQYF
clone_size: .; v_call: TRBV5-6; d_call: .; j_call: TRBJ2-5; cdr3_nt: TGTGCCAGCAGCTTGCAGTTGGGCAACCAAGAGACCCAGTACTTC; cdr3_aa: CASSLQLGNQETQYF
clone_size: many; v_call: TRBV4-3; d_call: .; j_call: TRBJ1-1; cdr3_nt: TGCGCCAGCAGCCAAGATACATTGACTGAAGCTTTCTTT; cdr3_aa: CASSQDTLTEAFF
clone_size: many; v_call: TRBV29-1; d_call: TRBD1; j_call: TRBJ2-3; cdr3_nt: TGCAGCGTTGAAGTCCTGAGACAGGGGGCGTATACGCAGTATTTT; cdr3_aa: CSVEVLRQGAYTQYF
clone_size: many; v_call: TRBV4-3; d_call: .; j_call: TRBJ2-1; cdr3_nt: TGCGCCAGCAGTTGGGACTCAAACAATGAGCAGTTCTTC; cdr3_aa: CASSWDSNNEQFF
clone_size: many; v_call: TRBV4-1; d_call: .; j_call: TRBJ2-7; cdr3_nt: TGCGCCAGCAGCCAGGTTTGGCCGGGAAGAAACGAGCAGTACTTC; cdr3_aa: CASSQVWPGRNEQYF
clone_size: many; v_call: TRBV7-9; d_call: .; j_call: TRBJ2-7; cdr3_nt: TGTGCCAGCAGCTTCGGAGCGGCCGCCTACGAGCAGTACTTC; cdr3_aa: CASSFGAAAYEQYF
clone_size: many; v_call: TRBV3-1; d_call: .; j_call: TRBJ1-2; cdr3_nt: TGTGCCAGCAGCAAACGACAGATAAACTATGGCTACACCTTC; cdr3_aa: CASSKRQINYGYTF
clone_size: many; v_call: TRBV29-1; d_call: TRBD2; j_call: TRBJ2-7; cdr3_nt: TGCAGCGTTCCCGGACAGGCTGGAGCTAGCGGGAGGTACTACGAGCAGTACTTC; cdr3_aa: CSVPGQAGASGRYYEQYF
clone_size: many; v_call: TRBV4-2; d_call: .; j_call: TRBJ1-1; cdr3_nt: TGTGCCAGCAGCCAAGAAGGGACCGTCGGACTTGAAGCTTTCTTT; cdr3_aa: CASSQEGTVGLEAFF
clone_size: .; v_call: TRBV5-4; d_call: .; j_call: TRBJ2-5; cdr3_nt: TGTGCCAGCAGCCCCGGGGTTAGAAACCAAGAGACCCAGTACTTC; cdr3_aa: CASSPGVRNQETQYF
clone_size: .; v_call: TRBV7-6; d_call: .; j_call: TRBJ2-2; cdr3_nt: TGTGCCAGCAGCCAGGAATACGGGGAGCTGTTTTTT; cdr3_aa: CASSQEYGELFF